This entry describes one T cell receptor (beta chain). The antigen remains unidentified. This sample was included in a study of shared clonotypes between healthy human individuals. Overall study findings and caveats: Since donors were few, the genetic and exposure-history diversity represented was limited. For naive CD4 cells, approximately 5% of clonotypes were shared across a handful of donors. Among non-shared clonotypes, generation probabilities were lower than among those shared by all four donors. Sampling used blood alone; tissue repertoires probably differ.

Positively selected for CCR7, the CD45RO-negative cells used as naive CD8 cells excluded terminally differentiated effector memory CD45RA+ cells. Libraries were prepared by immunoSEQ multiplex PCR; TCRdb keeps only in-frame clonotypes and omits some of them. The repertoire has more than 2 million clones, 90% to 95% of them found once; the top ten carry approximately 1.7%. In germline, CDR1 is SGHTA, CDR2 FQGTGA. V was clipped by 5 bases and J by 1 base, with 12 bases between them. The CDR3 consists of 15 residues. Sequenced sample: naive CD8+ T cells from PBMCs. The sequence derives from a man aged 18 to 29 in good health. Some clones in this sample may be carry-over from other donors' samples. The J gene is TRBJ1-3, the V gene TRBV7-3, with D tentatively TRBD1 (5 bases). As DNA, the CDR3 is TGTGCCAGCAGCCCTAACGGGGCTTCTGGAAACACCATATATTTT. Protein product: CASSPNGASGNTIYF.